The 27 T cell receptor beta chains below all came from one sample that was sequenced in a study of blood T cell repertoires in COVID-19. Profiled with immunoSEQ multiplex PCR; TCRdb holds only in-frame clones, not every one. The sample yields under 250,000 clones, 70% to 80% seen once. The sequencing sample was made of peripheral blood. The receptor source for this set is a woman in her 40s with COVID-19, enrolled during active disease.

Only one count was recorded for this clone. The chain employs TRBV4-3 and TRBJ2-7; no definite D call. The CDR3 covers 14 residues. Between the trimmed V and J ends, which lost 1 base and 2 bases, there was a span of 9 bases. Germline loops: CDR1 LGHNA, CDR2 YSLEER. The CDR3, as DNA: TGCGCCAGCAGCCAAGGTCAGGAAACCTACGAGCAGTACTTC. Translated, it gives CASSQGQETYEQYF.

The rearrangement uses TRBV9 and TRBJ2-1, with D perhaps TRBD1 (6 bases). The V gene's germline CDR1 is SGDLS and CDR2 YYNGEE. Between the trimmed V and J ends, which lost 0 bases and 9 bases, there was a span of 16 bases. The CDR3 length is 15 residues. CDR3 region: CASSVGEWGLGEQFF. Written as DNA, the CDR3 is TGTGCCAGCAGCGTAGGAGAGTGGGGGCTCGGTGAGCAGTTCTTC.

The chain couples TRBV3-1 (or the pseudogene TRBV3-2) to TRBJ2-7; possibly TRBD2 for D (5 bases). Germline V lookup: CDR1 LGHDT, CDR2 YNNKEL (reference sequence). This CDR3 spans 14 amino acids. Trimming shortened V by 0 bases and J by 0 bases, and 6 bases separated the two germline ends. CDR3 coding DNA: TGTGCCAGCAGCCAAGAGGGGAGCTCCTACGAGCAGTACTTC. Translation gives CASSQEGSSYEQYF.

The chain recombines TRBV7-9 with TRBJ2-1; 8 nucleotides match TRBD1. This CDR3 has 15 amino acids. CDR1 and CDR2 from the germline V gene are SEHNR and FQNEAQ (reference sequence). After removal of 5 bases from V and 9 bases from J, the junction contained 12 bases not matched to a gene. The CDR3 sequence: CASSVGQDRFGEQFF. In DNA, the CDR3 is TGTGCCAGCAGCGTGGGACAGGATCGGTTCGGTGAGCAGTTCTTC. Based on the CDR3 plus reference TRBV7-9 and TRBJ2-1, the full variable domain is DTGVSQNPRHKITKRGQNVTFRCDPISEHNRLYWYRQTLGQGPEFLTYFQNEAQLEKSRLLSDRFSAERPKGSFSTLEIQRTEQGDSAMYLCASSVGQDRFGEQFFGPGTRLTVL.

This clone was detected a few times. The chain has TRBV6-2 or TRBV6-3 and TRBJ2-7, with 7 bases lining up with TRBD1. V shed 2 bases, J shed 3 bases, and the junction held 7 bases outside the gene matches. The CDR3 runs 15 residues. Germline V CDR1 and CDR2: MNHEY, SVGEGT. CDR3 protein: CASSYPRQGRYEQYF. The CDR3 DNA reads TGTGCCAGCAGTTACCCCCGACAGGGCCGCTACGAGCAGTACTTC.

This clone has only one observation. The chain links TRBV3-1 (or the pseudogene TRBV3-2) to TRBJ1-1; unclear D gene. Trimming removed 3 bases from V and 1 base from J, with 9 bases in between. The germline gives CDR1 LGHDT, CDR2 YNNKEL (reference sequence). This CDR3 is built from 14 residues. The CDR3 protein is CASSHRQANTEAFF. The CDR3 DNA reads as TGTGCCAGCAGCCACCGGCAGGCGAACACTGAAGCTTTCTTT.

The genes are TRBV12-3 or TRBV12-4 and TRBJ2-7; 9 bases fit TRBD1. The CDR3 contains 13 residues. Trimming removed 6 bases from V and 6 bases from J; junction bases left unmatched: 6. In DNA form, the CDR3 reads TGTGCCAGCAGCCAGGGACAGGGTGGCGAGCAGTACTTC. Its protein product is CASSQGQGGEQYF.

This rearrangement joins TRBV6-2 or TRBV6-3 to TRBJ2-2; 11 nucleotides match TRBD2. Germline assignment: CDR1 MNHEY and CDR2 SVGEGT. The CDR3 contains 16 residues. The trim removed 5 bases at V and 4 bases at J, leaving 6 bases unmatched. Written as DNA, the CDR3 is TGTGCCAGCAGTCGATTAGCGGGGGGGTCCACCGGGGAGCTGTTTTTT. Its protein product is CASSRLAGGSTGELFF.

This clone was counted once. J is TRBJ2-1 and V is TRBV5-6; D is possibly TRBD2 (6 bases). CDR3 length: 13 residues. Germline V gives CDR1 SGHDT, CDR2 YYEEEE. V was cut by 4 bases and J by 8 bases, with 13 bases left in between. DNA for the CDR3: TGTGCCAGCAGCCGGAGGGCCTCACATGAGCAGTTCTTC. This codes for CASSRRASHEQFF.

The gene calls are TRBV6-6 and TRBJ2-3, with a possible D match to TRBD1 (6 bases). The CDR3 runs 15 residues. Germline V gene data show CDR1 as MNHNY and CDR2 as SVGAGI (reference sequence). Between the trimmed V and J ends, which lost 7 bases and 2 bases, there was a span of 16 bases. CDR3 nucleotide sequence: TGTGCCAGCAAGACCCGGGACACCCACACAGATACGCAGTATTTT. Encoded protein: CASKTRDTHTDTQYF.

The rearrangement links TRBV7-9 to TRBJ2-5, with D possibly TRBD1 on 5 matching bases. The germline V and J ends were trimmed by 5 bases and 5 bases, with 12 bases remaining between them. Looked up from germline, CDR1 is SEHNR and CDR2 is FQNEAQ (reference sequence). The CDR3 length is 13 residues. This chain's CDR3 is CASSLQGRETQYF. The CDR3 coding sequence is TGTGCCAGCAGCCTCCAGGGTCGGGAGACCCAGTACTTC. The complete variable domain, with remaining parts taken from reference TRBV7-9 and TRBJ2-5, reads DTGVSQNPRHKITKRGQNVTFRCDPISEHNRLYWYRQTLGQGPEFLTYFQNEAQLEKSRLLSDRFSAERPKGSFSTLEIQRTEQGDSAMYLCASSLQGRETQYFGPGTRLLVL.

The chain has TRBV5-1 and TRBJ2-7; D is unclear. This CDR3 has 13 residues. The ends were cut back, 0 bases at V and 1 base at J, with 5 bases in the middle. In germline, CDR1 is SGHRS, CDR2 YFSETQ. CDR3 protein: CASSLEQSYEQYF. The CDR3 bases are TGCGCCAGCAGCTTGGAACAGTCCTACGAGCAGTACTTC.

The genes are TRBV6-6 and TRBJ2-3; 7 bases agree with TRBD2. The CDR3 runs to 16 residues. Unmatched junction bases numbered 3, after V lost 0 bases and J lost 0 bases. Germline V gene sequence: CDR1 MNHNY, CDR2 SVGAGI (reference sequence). CDR3 DNA: TGTGCCAGCAGTTACTCGAATAGCGGGAGCACAGATACGCAGTATTTT. It specifies CASSYSNSGSTDTQYF.

The gene calls are TRBV6-6 and TRBJ1-3; tentative D call: TRBD1 (5 bases). CDR1 is MNHNY, CDR2 SVGAGI, per germline (reference sequence). This CDR3 comprises 13 residues. Trimming took 5 bases from V and 4 from J, leaving 9 bases between them. The CDR3 bases are TGTGCCAGCAGTCCCGGACAAGGAAACACCATATATTTT. Its translation is CASSPGQGNTIYF.

This clone appeared a few times. The genes are TRBV4-3 and TRBJ1-4; D is perhaps TRBD1 (5 bases). Germline lookup yields CDR1 LGHNA and CDR2 YSLEER. V was trimmed by 4 bases and J by 8 bases, leaving 17 bases between them. The CDR3 spans 15 residues. The CDR3 loop is CASSLRGGVEEKLFF. The CDR3 nucleotides read TGCGCCAGCAGCCTCAGAGGAGGGGTCGAGGAAAAACTGTTTTTT.

The rearrangement uses TRBV19 and TRBJ2-1; possible D gene TRBD2, 5 bases. The CDR3 extends over 14 amino acids. The germline CDR1 and CDR2 sequences are LNHDA and SQIVND (reference sequence). Trimming removed 5 bases at V and 3 bases at J, with 11 bases between. The CDR3 sequence is CASSQLENYNEQFF. CDR3 coding DNA: TGTGCCAGTAGTCAACTAGAAAACTACAATGAGCAGTTCTTC.

The V and J genes are TRBV2 and TRBJ2-2; 12 positions agree with TRBD1. After removal of 7 bases from V and 6 bases from J, the junction contained 3 bases not matched to a gene. Germline lookup yields CDR1 SNHLY and CDR2 FYNNEI. The CDR3 is 14 amino acids. CDR3 sequence: CASKGTGGAGELFF. The CDR3 DNA is TGTGCCAGCAAAGGGACAGGGGGCGCCGGGGAGCTGTTTTTT.

The chain uses TRBV29-1 and TRBJ2-3; 12 bases are shared with TRBD2. The CDR3 runs to 19 residues. In germline, CDR1 is SQVTM, CDR2 ANQGSEA. With 0 bases clipped from V and 3 bases from J, the junction kept 13 bases outside the gene matches. For the CDR3, the DNA is TGCAGCGTTGAAGATGGGGGGGGACTAGCGGGCCGCGGAACAGATACGCAGTATTTT. This translates into CSVEDGGGLAGRGTDTQYF.

The rearrangement joins TRBV7-2 to TRBJ1-1, with TRBD1 as a possible D gene (6 bases). The CDR3 is made up of 15 amino acids. Germline V gene sequence: CDR1 SGHTA, CDR2 FQGNSA. Deletions cut 1 base from V and 4 bases from J, with 13 bases between. CDR3 in DNA: TGTGCCAGCAGCTTAGTGGTGGGGGCGAGCACTGAAGCTTTCTTT. The encoded protein is CASSLVVGASTEAFF.

The rearrangement uses TRBV28 and TRBJ2-7; no firm D call. Deletions cut 7 bases from V and 4 bases from J, with 11 bases between. Germline V gives CDR1 MDHEN, CDR2 SYDVKM. CDR3 length: 12 amino acids. The CDR3 spells CASTLGDYEQYF. CDR3 DNA sequence: TGTGCCAGCACCCTTGGAGATTACGAGCAGTACTTC.

As for this clone: This sample also contains other DNA sequences that code for the same CDR3. The V and J genes are TRBV7-2 and TRBJ1-1; 11 nucleotides agree with TRBD1. CDR3 length: 17 amino acids. After removal of 1 base from V and 0 bases from J, the junction contained 4 bases not matched to a gene. CDR1 is SGHTA, CDR2 FQGNSA, per germline. This chain's CDR3 is CASSLGGTGGMNTEAFF. As DNA, the CDR3 is TGTGCCAGCAGCTTAGGAGGGACAGGGGGTATGAACACTGAAGCTTTCTTT.

V usage is TRBV4-1 and J usage is TRBJ1-2, with D possibly matching TRBD1 (5 bases). Germline V gene sequence: CDR1 MGHRA, CDR2 YSYEKL. The length of the CDR3 is 15 residues. V lost 0 bases and J 4 bases, leaving 12 bases between the germline ends. For the CDR3, the DNA is TGCGCCAGCAGCCAAGATGGGAGCGGGACCTATGGCTACACCTTC. Protein product: CASSQDGSGTYGYTF.

The rearrangement joins TRBV7-2 to TRBJ1-6; 9 bases agree with TRBD1. Germline-derived CDR1 and CDR2 are SGHTA and FQGNSA. V gave up 1 base and J gave up 4 bases; unmatched junction bases: 5. This CDR3 contains 17 residues. The CDR3 loop is CASSLGVGQGYNSPLHF. CDR3 bases: TGTGCCAGCAGCTTAGGTGTGGGACAGGGTTATAATTCACCCCTCCACTTT.

This clone turned up a few times. The genes are TRBV4-2 and TRBJ1-2, with a weak D call TRBD1 (5 bases). Per the germline V gene, CDR1 is LGHNA and CDR2 is YNFKEQ. The CDR3 extends over 14 amino acids. Trimming took 1 base from V and 8 from J, leaving 14 bases between them. The CDR3 DNA is TGTGCCAGCAGCCAAGTTGAGGGAGGGGCCGGCTACACCTTC. It specifies CASSQVEGGAGYTF.

V gene TRBV12-3 or TRBV12-4 combines with J gene TRBJ1-1; TRBD1 is a possible D gene (6 bases). There are 12 residues in the CDR3. Deletions cut 6 bases from V and 6 bases from J, with 11 bases between. The CDR3 sequence: CASSPQGPEAFF. The DNA for the CDR3 is TGTGCCAGCAGCCCACAGGGCCCTGAAGCTTTCTTT.

The chain is built from TRBV30 and TRBJ1-1; possibly TRBD1 for D (6 bases). The CDR3 contains 13 residues. CDR1 is GTSNPN and CDR2 is SVGIG in the germline V gene (reference sequence). V was shortened by 1 base and J by 6 bases, with 12 bases between the two germline ends. The CDR3 DNA sequence: TGTGCCTGGAGTGGGGGAGGGGGGCCTGAAGCTTTCTTT. Its translation: CAWSGGGGPEAFF.

The V call is TRBV5-1, the J call TRBJ1-1, with a tentative D call TRBD1 (6 bases). Germline CDR1 SGHRS, CDR2 YFSETQ. This CDR3 is 15 amino acids long. V lost 4 bases and J lost 1, with 14 bases in between. This CDR3 is CASSPSGVENTEAFF. The DNA for the CDR3 is TGCGCCAGCAGCCCATCAGGGGTAGAGAACACTGAAGCTTTCTTT. The whole variable domain, remainder taken from reference TRBV5-1 and TRBJ1-1, is KAGVTQTPRYLIKTRGQQVTLSCSPISGHRSVSWYQQTPGQGLQFLFEYFSETQRNKGNFPGRFSGRQFSNSRSEMNVSTLELGDSALYLCASSPSGVENTEAFFGQGTRLTVV.